The present T cell receptor (beta chain) was sequenced within a study of OX40 agonist ivuxolimab in advanced cancers. Overall study: The patients' treatment was ivuxolimab, an agonistic anti-OX40 (CD134) antibody.

The length of the CDR3 is 14 residues. Germline CDR1 is MGHRA and CDR2 is YSYEKL. V gave up 4 bases and J gave up 6 bases; unmatched junction bases: 6. TCRdb's table, derived via immunoSEQ multiplex PCR, lists solely in-frame clones and lacks some. This sample carries around 58,000 clones, about 89% of them seen once, and the ten largest clones take about 1.4%. General study points: Averaged across samples, CD8+ T cells carried more expanded clones than CD4+ did.

This clone was seen just once. Its specificity is unknown. The receptor comes from an adult with an advanced solid tumor such as melanoma, head and neck, liver or kidney cancer. The V gene is TRBV4-1, the J gene TRBJ1-5; 7 bases are shared with TRBD1. The sample in question was CD4+ or CD8+ T cells sorted from blood, obtained in a trial of the OX40 agonist ivuxolimab. CDR3 DNA sequence: TGCGCCAGCAGCCTACAAACAGGGGCTCAGCCCCAGCATTTT. Residues: CASSLQTGAQPQHF.